This TCR beta chain was identified during a study of OX40 agonist ivuxolimab in advanced cancers. The table came from immunoSEQ multiplex PCR; TCRdb's copy has only in-frame clones and leaves some out. The data show about 76,000 clones, with 70% to 90% seen just once and roughly 6% held by the top ten. The junction had 5 bases not matched to a gene; V was cut back by 5 bases and J by 3 bases. The length of the CDR3 is 14 residues. Germline lookup yields CDR1 SGHAT and CDR2 FQDESV (reference sequence). The V call is TRBV11-1, the J call TRBJ2-7; the match to TRBD1 covers 9 bases. Specimen: CD4+ or CD8+ T cells sorted from blood, collected in a trial of the OX40 agonist ivuxolimab. The receptor was derived from an adult with an advanced solid tumor such as melanoma, head and neck, liver or kidney cancer. Here the CDR3 DNA reads TGTGCCAGCAGCCCGGGGACAGGGATCTACGAGCAGTACTTC. It codes for CASSPGTGIYEQYF.